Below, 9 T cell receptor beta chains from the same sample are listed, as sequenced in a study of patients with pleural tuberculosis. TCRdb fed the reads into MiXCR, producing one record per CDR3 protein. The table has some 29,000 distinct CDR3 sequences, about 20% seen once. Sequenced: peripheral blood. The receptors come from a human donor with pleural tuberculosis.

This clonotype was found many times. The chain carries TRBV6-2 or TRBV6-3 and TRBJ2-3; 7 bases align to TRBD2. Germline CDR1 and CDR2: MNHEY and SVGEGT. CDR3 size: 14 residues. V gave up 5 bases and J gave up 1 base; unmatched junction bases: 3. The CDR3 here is CASSLLAGTDTQYF. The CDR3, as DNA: TGTGCCAGCAGTCTTCTAGCGGGCACAGATACGCAGTATTTT.

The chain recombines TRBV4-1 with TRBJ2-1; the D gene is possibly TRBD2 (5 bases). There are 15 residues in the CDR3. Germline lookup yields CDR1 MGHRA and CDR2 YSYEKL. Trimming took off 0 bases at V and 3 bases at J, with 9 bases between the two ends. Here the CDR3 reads CASSQDTGSYNEQFF. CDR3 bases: TGCGCCAGCAGCCAAGATACGGGGAGCTACAATGAGCAGTTCTTC.

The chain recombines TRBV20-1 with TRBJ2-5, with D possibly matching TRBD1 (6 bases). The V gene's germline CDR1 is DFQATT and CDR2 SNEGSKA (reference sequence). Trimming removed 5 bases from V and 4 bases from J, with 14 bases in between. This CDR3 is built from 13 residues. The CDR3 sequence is CSAETGSTETQYF. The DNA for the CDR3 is TGCAGTGCTGAGACAGGTAGCACAGAGACCCAGTACTTC.

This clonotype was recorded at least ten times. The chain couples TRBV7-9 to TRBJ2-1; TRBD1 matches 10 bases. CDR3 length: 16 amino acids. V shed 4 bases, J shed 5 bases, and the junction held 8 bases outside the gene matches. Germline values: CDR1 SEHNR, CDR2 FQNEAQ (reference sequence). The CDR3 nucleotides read TGTGCCAGCAGCTCGAGACCGGGACAGGGGAACAATGAGCAGTTCTTC. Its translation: CASSSRPGQGNNEQFF. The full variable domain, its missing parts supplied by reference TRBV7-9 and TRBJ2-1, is DTGVSQNPRHKITKRGQNVTFRCDPISEHNRLYWYRQTLGQGPEFLTYFQNEAQLEKSRLLSDRFSAERPKGSFSTLEIQRTEQGDSAMYLCASSSRPGQGNNEQFFGPGTRLTVL.

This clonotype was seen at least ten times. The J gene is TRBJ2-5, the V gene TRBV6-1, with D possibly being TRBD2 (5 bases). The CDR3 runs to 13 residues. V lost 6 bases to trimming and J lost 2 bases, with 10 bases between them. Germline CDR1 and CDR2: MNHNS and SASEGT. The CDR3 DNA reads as TGTGCCAGCAGGGCACGGGAACAAGAGACCCAGTACTTC. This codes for CASRAREQETQYF.

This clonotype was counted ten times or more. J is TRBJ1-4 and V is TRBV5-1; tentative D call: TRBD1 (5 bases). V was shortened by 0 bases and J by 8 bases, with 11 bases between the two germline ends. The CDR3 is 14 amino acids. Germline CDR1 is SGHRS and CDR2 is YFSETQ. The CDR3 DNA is TGCGCCAGCAGCTTGGGAGGGGTACAGGAAAAACTGTTTTTT. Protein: CASSLGGVQEKLFF.

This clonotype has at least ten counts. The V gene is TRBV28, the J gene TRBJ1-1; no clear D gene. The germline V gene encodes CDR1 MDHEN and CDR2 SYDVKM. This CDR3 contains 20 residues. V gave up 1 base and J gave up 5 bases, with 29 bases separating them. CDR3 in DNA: TGTGCCAGCAGTTTATCCCCCGGGTACATACGCAGCGGCAGGTTGACTGAAGCTTTCTTT. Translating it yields CASSLSPGYIRSGRLTEAFF.

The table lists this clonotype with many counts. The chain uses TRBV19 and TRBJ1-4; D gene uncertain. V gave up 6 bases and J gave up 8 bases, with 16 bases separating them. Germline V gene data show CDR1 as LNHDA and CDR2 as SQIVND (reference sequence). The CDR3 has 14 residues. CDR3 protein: CASRDERGREKLFF. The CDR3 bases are TGTGCCAGTAGGGACGAAAGAGGGCGCGAAAAACTGTTTTTT.

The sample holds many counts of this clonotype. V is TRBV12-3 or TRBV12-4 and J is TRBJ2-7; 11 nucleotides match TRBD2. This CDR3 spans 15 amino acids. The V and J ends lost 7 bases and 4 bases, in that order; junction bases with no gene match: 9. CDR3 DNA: TGTGCCAGCACTGTAGCGGGGGGGCCAAGGTACGAGCAGTACTTC. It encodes CASTVAGGPRYEQYF.